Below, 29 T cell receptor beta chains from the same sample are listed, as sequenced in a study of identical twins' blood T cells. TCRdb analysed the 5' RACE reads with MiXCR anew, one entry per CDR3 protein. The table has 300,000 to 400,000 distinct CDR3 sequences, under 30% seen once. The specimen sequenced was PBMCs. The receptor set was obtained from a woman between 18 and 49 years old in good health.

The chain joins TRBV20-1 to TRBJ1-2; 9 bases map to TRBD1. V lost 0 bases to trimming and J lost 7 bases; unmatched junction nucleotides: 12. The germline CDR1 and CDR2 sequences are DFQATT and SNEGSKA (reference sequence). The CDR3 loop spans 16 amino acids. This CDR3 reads CSARDSRTGARIGYTF. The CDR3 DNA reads TGCAGTGCTAGAGATTCCCGGACAGGGGCGAGAATTGGCTACACCTTC.

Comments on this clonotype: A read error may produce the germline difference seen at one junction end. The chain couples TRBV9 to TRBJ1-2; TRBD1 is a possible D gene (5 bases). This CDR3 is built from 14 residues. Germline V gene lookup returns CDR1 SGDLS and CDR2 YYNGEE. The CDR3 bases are TGTGCCAGCAGCGCCGACCTTGGGGACTATTGCTACACCTTC. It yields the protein CASSADLGDYCYTF.

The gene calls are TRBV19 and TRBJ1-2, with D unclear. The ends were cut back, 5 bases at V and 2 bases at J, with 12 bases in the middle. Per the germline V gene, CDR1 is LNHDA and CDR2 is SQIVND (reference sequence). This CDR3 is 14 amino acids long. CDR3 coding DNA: TGTGCCAGTAGTCCTCGGGGTCGGAACTATGGCTACACCTTC. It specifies CASSPRGRNYGYTF.

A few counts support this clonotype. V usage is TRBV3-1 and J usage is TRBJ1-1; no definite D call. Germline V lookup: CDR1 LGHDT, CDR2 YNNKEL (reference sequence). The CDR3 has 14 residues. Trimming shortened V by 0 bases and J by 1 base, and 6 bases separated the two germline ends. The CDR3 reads CASSQDWENTEAFF. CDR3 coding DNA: TGTGCCAGCAGCCAAGATTGGGAGAACACTGAAGCTTTCTTT.

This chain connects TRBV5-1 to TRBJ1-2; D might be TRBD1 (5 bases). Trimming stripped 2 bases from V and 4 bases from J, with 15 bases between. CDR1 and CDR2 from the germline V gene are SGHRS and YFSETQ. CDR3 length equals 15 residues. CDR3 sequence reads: CASSFALDSLYGYTF. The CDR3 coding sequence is TGCGCCAGCAGCTTCGCACTCGACAGCCTCTATGGCTACACCTTC.

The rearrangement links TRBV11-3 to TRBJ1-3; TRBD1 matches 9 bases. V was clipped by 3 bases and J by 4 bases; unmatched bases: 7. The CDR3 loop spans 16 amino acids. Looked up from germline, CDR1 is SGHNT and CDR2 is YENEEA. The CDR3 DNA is TGTGCCAGCAGCTTCACCGGGACAGGGAGCGGAAACACCATATATTTT. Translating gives CASSFTGTGSGNTIYF.

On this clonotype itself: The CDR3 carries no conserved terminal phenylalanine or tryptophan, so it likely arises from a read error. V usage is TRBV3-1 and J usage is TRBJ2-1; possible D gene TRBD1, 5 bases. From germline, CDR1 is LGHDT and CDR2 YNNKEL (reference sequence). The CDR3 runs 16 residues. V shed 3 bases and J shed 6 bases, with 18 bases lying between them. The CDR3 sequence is CASSQTTGRFFNEQFS. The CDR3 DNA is TGTGCCAGCAGCCAGACCACAGGTCGTTTCTTCAATGAGCAGTTCTCC.

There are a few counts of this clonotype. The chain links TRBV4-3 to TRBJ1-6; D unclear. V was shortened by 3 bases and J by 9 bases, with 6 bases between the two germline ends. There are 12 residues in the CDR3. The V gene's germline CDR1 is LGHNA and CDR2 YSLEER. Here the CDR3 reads CASSQESSPLHF. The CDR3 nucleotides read TGCGCCAGCAGCCAGGAGAGTTCACCCCTCCACTTT.

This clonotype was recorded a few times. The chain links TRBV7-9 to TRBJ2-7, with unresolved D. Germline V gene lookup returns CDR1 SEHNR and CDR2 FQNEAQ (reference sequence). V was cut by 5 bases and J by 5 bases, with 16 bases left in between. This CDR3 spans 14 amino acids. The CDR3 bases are TGTGCCAGCAGCCCAATTCTTAGTACCCACGAGCAGTACTTC. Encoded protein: CASSPILSTHEQYF.

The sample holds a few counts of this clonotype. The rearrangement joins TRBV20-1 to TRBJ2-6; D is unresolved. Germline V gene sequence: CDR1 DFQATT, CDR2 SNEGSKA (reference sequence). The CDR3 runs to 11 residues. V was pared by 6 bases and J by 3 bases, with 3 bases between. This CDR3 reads CSAYGANVLTF. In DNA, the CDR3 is TGCAGTGCATATGGGGCCAACGTCCTGACTTTC.

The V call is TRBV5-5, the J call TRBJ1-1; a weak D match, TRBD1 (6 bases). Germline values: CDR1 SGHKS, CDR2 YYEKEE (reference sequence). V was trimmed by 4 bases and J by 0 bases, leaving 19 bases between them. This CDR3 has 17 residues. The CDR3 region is CASSLTVGQKVNTEAFF. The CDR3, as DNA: TGTGCCAGCAGCCTGACCGTCGGACAGAAAGTGAACACTGAAGCTTTCTTT.

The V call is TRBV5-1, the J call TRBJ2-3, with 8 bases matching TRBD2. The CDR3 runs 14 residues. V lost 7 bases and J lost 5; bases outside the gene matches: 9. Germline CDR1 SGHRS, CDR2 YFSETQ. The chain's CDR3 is CASGGTSGGDTQYF. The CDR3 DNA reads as TGCGCCAGCGGAGGGACTAGTGGTGGAGATACGCAGTATTTT.

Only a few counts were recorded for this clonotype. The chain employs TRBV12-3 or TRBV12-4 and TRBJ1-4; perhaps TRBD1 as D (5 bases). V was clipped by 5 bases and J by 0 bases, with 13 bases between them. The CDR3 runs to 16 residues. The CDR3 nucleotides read TGTGCCAGCAGTCCCGTTTTGGGGGCAACTAATGAAAAACTGTTTTTT. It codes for CASSPVLGATNEKLFF.

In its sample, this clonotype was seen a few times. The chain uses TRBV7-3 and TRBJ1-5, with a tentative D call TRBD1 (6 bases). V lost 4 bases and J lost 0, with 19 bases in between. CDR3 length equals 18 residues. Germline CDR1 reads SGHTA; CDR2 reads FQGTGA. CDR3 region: CASSSRTALNHSNQPQHF. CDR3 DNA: TGTGCCAGCAGCTCTAGGACAGCCCTAAACCATAGCAATCAGCCCCAGCATTTT.

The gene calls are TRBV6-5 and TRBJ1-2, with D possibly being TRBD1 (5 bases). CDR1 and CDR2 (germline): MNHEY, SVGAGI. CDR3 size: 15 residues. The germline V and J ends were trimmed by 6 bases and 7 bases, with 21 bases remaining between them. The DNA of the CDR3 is TGTGCCAGCAGCTCCGTGGGGCGTACGGACTGTGGCTACACCTTC. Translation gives CASSSVGRTDCGYTF.

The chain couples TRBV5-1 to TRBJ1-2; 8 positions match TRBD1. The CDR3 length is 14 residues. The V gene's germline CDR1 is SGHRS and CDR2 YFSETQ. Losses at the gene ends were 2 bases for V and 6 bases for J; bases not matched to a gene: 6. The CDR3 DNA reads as TGCGCCAGCAGCTTCGACAGGGGAGTCAATGGCTACACCTTC. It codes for CASSFDRGVNGYTF.

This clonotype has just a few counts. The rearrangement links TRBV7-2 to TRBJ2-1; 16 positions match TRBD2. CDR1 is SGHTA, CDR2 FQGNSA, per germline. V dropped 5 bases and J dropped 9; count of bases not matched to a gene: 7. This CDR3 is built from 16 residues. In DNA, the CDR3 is TGTGCCAGCAGCAAGGGACTAGCGGGAGGGACTGGTGAGCAGTTCTTC. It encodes CASSKGLAGGTGEQFF.

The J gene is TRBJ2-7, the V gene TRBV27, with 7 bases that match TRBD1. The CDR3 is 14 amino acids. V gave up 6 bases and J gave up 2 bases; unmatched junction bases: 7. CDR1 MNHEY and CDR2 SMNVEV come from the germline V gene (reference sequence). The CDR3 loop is CASRSGTATYEQYF. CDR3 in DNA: TGTGCCAGCAGGTCCGGGACAGCTACCTACGAGCAGTACTTC.

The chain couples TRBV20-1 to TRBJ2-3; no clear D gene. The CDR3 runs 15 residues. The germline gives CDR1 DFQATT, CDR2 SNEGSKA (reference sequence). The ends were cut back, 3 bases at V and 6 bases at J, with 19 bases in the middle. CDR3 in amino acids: CSASQVLSFSDTQYF. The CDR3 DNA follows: TGCAGTGCTAGTCAGGTCCTCTCGTTTAGCGATACGCAGTATTTT.

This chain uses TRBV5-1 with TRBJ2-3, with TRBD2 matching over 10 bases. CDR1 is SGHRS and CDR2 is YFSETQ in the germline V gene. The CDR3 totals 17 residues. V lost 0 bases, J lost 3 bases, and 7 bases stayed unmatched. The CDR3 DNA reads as TGCGCCAGCAGCTTGGGAGCCATAGCGGGGGGTACAGATACGCAGTATTTT. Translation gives CASSLGAIAGGTDTQYF.

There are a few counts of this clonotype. The CDR3 here is CASSLTVREEETQYF. The DNA of the CDR3 is TGTGCCAGCAGCTTAACGGTCCGGGAAGAGGAGACCCAGTACTTC. The V and J genes are TRBV11-2 and TRBJ2-5; maybe TRBD2 (5 bases). CDR3 length: 15 residues. Germline assignment: CDR1 SGHAT and CDR2 FQNNGV. V was trimmed by 2 bases and J by 5 bases, leaving 15 bases between them.

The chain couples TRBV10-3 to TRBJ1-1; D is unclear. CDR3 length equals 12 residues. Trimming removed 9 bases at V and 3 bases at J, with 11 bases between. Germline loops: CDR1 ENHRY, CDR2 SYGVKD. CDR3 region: CAIGESYTEAFF. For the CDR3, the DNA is TGTGCCATAGGTGAGAGTTACACTGAAGCTTTCTTT.

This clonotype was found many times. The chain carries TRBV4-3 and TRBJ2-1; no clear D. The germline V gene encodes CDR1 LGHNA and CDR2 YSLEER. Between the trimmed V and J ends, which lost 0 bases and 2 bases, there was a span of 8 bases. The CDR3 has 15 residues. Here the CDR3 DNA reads TGCGCCAGCAGCCAAGAACAGTTCGCCTACAATGAGCAGTTCTTC. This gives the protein CASSQEQFAYNEQFF.

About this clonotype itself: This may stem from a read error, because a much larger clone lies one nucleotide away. The CDR3 loop is CASSRTISPYNEQFF. In DNA, the CDR3 is TGTGCCAGCAGCCGGACTATCAGCCCCTACAATGAGCAGTTCTTC. The chain is built from TRBV6-5 and TRBJ2-1; tentatively, D is TRBD2 (6 bases). This CDR3 is 15 amino acids long. V was shortened by 6 bases and J by 2 bases, with 14 bases between the two germline ends. Germline V gene sequence: CDR1 MNHEY, CDR2 SVGAGI.

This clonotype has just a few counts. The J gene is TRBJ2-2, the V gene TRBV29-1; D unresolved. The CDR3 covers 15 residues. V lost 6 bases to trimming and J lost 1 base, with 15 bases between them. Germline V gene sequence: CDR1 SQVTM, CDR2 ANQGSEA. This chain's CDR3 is CSVRPDPRNTGELFF. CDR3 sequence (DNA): TGCAGCGTGAGACCGGACCCCCGGAACACCGGGGAGCTGTTTTTT.

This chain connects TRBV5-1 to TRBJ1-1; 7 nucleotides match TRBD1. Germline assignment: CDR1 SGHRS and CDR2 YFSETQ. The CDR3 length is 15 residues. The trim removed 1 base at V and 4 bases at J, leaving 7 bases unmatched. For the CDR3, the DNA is TGCGCCAGCAGCTTGACAGTCTCAGGGGGCACTGAAGCTTTCTTT. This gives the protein CASSLTVSGGTEAFF.

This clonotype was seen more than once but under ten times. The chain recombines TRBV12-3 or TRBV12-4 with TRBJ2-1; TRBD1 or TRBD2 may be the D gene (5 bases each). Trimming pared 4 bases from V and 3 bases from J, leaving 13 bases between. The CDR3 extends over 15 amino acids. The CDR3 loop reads CASSSPGQGYNEQFF. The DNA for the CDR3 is TGTGCCAGCAGTTCCCCGGGGCAGGGCTACAATGAGCAGTTCTTC.

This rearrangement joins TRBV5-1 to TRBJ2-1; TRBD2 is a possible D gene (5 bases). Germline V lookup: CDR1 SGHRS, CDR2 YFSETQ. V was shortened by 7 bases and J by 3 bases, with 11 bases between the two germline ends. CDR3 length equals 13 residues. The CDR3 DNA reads TGCGCCAGCTACCGGGAAGACTACAATGAGCAGTTCTTC. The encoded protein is CASYREDYNEQFF.

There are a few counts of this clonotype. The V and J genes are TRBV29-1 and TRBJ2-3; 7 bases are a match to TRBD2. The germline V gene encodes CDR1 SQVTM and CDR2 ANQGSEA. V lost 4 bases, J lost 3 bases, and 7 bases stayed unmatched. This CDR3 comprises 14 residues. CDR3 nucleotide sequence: TGCAGCGTTGCAGCGGGGCAATTGACAGATACGCAGTATTTT. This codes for CSVAAGQLTDTQYF.